This T cell receptor (beta chain) was identified during a study of blood T cell repertoires in COVID-19. About the study: The samples span acute and convalescent COVID-19 from the United States, Italy and Spain. PBMCs, B-cell-depleted T cells, or T cells were the source of the cDNA or gDNA that made up the material.

This CDR3 is 16 amino acids long. The germline V and J ends were trimmed by 4 bases and 1 base, with 14 bases remaining between them. Looked up from germline, CDR1 is SNHLY and CDR2 is FYNNEI. Methods used by the authors: Reference gene primers were amplified, and this amplification served to estimate nucleated cell counts. Repertoires were generated with immunoSEQ multiplex PCR, while TCRdb's copy carries only in-frame clones and drops some. The V and J calls and clone size come from that table; D and trimming were worked out from the DNA. The sample holds under 250,000 clones; around 89% are singletons and the top ten take under 4%. The cohort comprised adults aged about 18 to 100 years residing in 20 to 30 US areas.

The chain employs TRBV2 and TRBJ2-1, with D perhaps matching TRBD2 (5 bases). This sequence originates from a woman aged 18 to 35 in a cohort exposed to, infected with or recovered from COVID-19 (not recorded which). The sequenced sample was PBMCs or T cells enriched from blood (not recorded which). The CDR3 loop is CASSGESRASYNEQFF. For the CDR3, the DNA is TGTGCCAGCAGTGGGGAATCGAGGGCGTCCTACAATGAGCAGTTCTTC.